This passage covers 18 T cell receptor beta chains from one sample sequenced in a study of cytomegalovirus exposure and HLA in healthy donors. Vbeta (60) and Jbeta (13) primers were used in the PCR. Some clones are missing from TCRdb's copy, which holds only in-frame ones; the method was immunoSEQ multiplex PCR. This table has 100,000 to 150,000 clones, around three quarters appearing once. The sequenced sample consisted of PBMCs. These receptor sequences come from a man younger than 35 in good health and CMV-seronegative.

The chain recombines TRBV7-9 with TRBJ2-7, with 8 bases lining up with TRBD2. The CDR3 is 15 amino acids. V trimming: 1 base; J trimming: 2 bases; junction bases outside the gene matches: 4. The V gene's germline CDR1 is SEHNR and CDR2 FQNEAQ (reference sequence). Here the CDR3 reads CASSLVGSGAYEQYF. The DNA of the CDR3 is TGTGCCAGCAGCTTAGTCGGTAGCGGGGCCTACGAGCAGTACTTC.

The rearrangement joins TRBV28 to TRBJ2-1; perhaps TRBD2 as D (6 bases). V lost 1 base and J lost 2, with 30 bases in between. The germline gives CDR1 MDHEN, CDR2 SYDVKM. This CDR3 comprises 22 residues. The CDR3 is CASSLSLSSLTGVLGTYNEQFF. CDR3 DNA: TGTGCCAGCAGTTTATCCCTATCTTCGTTAACGGGAGTTTTGGGCACCTACAATGAGCAGTTCTTC.

The CDR3 here is CASSVSGQGQSEAFF. CDR3 DNA sequence: TGTGCCAGCAGCGTCTCGGGACAGGGCCAATCTGAAGCTTTCTTT. The rearrangement links TRBV9 to TRBJ1-1; 9 bases align to TRBD1. This CDR3 region has 15 residues. Germline values: CDR1 SGDLS, CDR2 YYNGEE. The trim removed 2 bases at V and 6 bases at J, leaving 8 bases unmatched.

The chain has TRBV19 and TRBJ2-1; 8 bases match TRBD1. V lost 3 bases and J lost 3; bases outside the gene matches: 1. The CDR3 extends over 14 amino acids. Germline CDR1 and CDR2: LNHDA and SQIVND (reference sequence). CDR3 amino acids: CASSIGTGYNEQFF. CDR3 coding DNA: TGTGCCAGTAGTATTGGGACAGGCTACAATGAGCAGTTCTTC.

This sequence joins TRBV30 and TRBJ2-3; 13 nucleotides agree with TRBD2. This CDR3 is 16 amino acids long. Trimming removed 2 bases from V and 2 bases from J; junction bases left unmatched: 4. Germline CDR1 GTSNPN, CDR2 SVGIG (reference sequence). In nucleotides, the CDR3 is TGTGCCTGGAGTTACGGGACTAGCGGGACCACAGATACGCAGTATTTT. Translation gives CAWSYGTSGTTDTQYF.

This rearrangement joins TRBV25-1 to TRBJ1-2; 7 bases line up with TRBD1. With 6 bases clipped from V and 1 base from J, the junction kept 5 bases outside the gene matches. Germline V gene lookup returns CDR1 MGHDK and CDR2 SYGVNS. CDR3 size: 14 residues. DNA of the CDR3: TGTGCCAGCAGCCTGGGACAGAATAACTATGGCTACACCTTC. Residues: CASSLGQNNYGYTF.

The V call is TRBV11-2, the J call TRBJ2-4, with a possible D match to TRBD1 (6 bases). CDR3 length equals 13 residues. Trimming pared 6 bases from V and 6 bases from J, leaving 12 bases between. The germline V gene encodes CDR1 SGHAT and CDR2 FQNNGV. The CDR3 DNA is TGTGCCAGCAGACAGGGATGGTTAAACATTCAGTACTTC. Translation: CASRQGWLNIQYF.

CDR3: CASRDNRDVGELFF. CDR3 nucleotide sequence: TGTGCCAGCAGGGACAACAGGGATGTCGGGGAGCTGTTTTTT. The genes are TRBV5-6 and TRBJ2-2; TRBD1 is a possible D gene (6 bases). CDR3 length: 14 residues. The germline V gene has CDR1 SGHDT and CDR2 YYEEEE. The V gene lost 5 bases and the J gene lost 7 bases, with 15 bases spanning the gap.

DNA for the CDR3: TGTGCCAGCAGCAACGACGCGTGGGCGGCGGGAACCGACGAGCAGTACTTC. It yields the protein CASSNDAWAAGTDEQYF. The chain links TRBV7-9 to TRBJ2-5; perhaps TRBD2 as D (6 bases). The end of the DNA fits TRBJ2-7 better, so the J call may be wrong. Germline assignment: CDR1 SEHNR and CDR2 FQNEAQ (reference sequence). This CDR3 has 17 amino acids.

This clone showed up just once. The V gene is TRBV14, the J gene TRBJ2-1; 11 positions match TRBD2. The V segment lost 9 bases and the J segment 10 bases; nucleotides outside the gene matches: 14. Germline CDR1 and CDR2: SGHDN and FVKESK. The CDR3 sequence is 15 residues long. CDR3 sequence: CASRLAGTPLGEQFF. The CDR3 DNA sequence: TGTGCCAGTAGACTAGCGGGAACCCCACTTGGGGAGCAGTTCTTC.

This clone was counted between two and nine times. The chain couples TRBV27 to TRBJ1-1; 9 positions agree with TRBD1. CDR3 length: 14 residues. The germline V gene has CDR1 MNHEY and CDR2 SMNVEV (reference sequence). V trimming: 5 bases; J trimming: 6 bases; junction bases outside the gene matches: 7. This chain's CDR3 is CASSVDRGMSEAFF. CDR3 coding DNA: TGTGCCAGCAGTGTGGACAGGGGAATGTCTGAAGCTTTCTTT.

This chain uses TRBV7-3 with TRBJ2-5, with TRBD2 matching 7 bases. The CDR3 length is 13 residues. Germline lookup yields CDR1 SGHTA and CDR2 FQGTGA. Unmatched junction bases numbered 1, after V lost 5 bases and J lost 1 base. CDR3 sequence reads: CASSVAGQETQYF. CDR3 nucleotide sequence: TGTGCCAGCAGCGTAGCGGGCCAAGAGACCCAGTACTTC.

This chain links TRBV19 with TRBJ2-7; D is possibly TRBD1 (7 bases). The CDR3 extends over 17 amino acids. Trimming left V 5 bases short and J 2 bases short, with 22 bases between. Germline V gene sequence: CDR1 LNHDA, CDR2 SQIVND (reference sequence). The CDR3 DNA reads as TGTGCCAGTAGTGAGGGGGCGGTCGGGAGATTAACCTACGAGCAGTACTTC. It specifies CASSEGAVGRLTYEQYF.

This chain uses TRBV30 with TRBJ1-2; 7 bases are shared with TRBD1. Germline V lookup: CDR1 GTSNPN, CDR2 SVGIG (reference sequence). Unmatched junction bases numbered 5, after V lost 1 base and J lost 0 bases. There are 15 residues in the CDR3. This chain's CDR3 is CAWSAGQAANYGYTF. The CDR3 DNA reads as TGTGCCTGGAGTGCCGGACAGGCAGCTAACTATGGCTACACCTTC.

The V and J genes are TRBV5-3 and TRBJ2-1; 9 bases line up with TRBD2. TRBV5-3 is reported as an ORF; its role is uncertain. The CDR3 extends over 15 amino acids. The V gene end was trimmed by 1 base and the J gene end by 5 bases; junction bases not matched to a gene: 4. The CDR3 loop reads CARSLRREGDNEQFF. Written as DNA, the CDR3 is TGTGCCAGAAGCTTGAGGCGGGAGGGGGACAATGAGCAGTTCTTC.

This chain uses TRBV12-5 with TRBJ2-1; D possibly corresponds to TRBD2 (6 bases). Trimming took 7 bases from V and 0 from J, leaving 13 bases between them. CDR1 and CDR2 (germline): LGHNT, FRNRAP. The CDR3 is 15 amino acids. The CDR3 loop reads CASALGTGSYNEQFF. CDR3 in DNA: TGTGCTAGTGCCCTCGGGACTGGCTCCTACAATGAGCAGTTCTTC.

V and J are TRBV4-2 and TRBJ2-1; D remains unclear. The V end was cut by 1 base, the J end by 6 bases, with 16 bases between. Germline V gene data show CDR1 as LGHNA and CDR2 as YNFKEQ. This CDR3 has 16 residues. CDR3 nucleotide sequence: TGTGCCAGCAGCCAAGGAGGCTTTTCAACCGGCAATGAGCAGTTCTTC. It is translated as CASSQGGFSTGNEQFF.

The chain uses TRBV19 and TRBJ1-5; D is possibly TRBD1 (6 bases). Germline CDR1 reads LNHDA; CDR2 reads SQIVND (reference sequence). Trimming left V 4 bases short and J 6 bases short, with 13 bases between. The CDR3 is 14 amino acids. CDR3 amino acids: CASSSTGGGQPQHF. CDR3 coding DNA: TGTGCCAGTAGTAGTACGGGAGGGGGTCAGCCCCAGCATTTT. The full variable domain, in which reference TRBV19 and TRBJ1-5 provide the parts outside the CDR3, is DGGITQSPKYLFRKEGQNVTLSCEQNLNHDAMYWYRQDPGQGLRLIYYSQIVNDFQKGDIAEGYSVSREKKESFPLTVTSAQKNPTAFYLCASSSTGGGQPQHFGDGTRLSIL.